A selection of T cell receptor beta chains follows, all from one sample in a study of shared clonotypes between healthy human individuals. Produced via immunoSEQ multiplex PCR; TCRdb's table is partial and in-frame only. The sample comprises approximately 2.3 million clones, more than 80% of which are singletons, and about 0.41% rests with the top ten. Sequences were obtained from naive CD4+ T cells from PBMCs. Receptors were obtained from a man aged 18 to 29 in good health. Some clones in this sample may be carry-over from other donors' samples. CDR3s include the opening cysteine and the closing phenylalanine or tryptophan. A D gene is named only where the DNA matches it firmly. Rows give clone size only sometimes, using once, few, many, or a class for an expanded clone.

TRBD2	TRBV28	.	TRBJ2-1	12	CASSFWGGEQFF	TGTGCCAGCAGTTTCTGGGGGGGTGAGCAGTTCTTC
.	TRBV5-1	.	TRBJ2-3	13	CASSLTPTDTQYF	TGCGCCAGCAGCCTCACCCCCACAGATACGCAGTATTTT
.	TRBV28	.	TRBJ2-7	11	CASSLWVEQYF	TGTGCCAGCAGTTTATGGGTGGAGCAGTACTTC
TRBD1	TRBV27	.	TRBJ1-3	15	CASSLGTGTGNTIYF	TGTGCCAGCAGTCTAGGGACAGGGACTGGAAACACCATATATTTT
TRBD1	TRBV5-4	once	TRBJ1-4	15	CASTTGIGTNEKLFF	TGTGCCAGCACGACAGGGATCGGAACTAATGAAAAACTGTTTTTT
.	TRBV19	.	TRBJ1-2	14	CASSEAGRGYGYTF	TGTGCCAGTAGTGAAGCCGGGAGGGGCTATGGCTACACCTTC
TRBD2	TRBV7-3	.	TRBJ2-3	14	CASSLTRGADTQYF	TGTGCCAGCAGCTTAACGCGGGGGGCAGATACGCAGTATTTT
.	TRBV6-6	.	TRBJ1-4	13	CASSYLRAEKLFF	TGTGCCAGCAGTTACTTAAGGGCTGAAAAACTGTTTTTT
TRBD1	TRBV19	.	TRBJ1-1	13	CASSLGGTGSAFF	TGTGCCAGTAGCCTGGGTGGGACAGGGAGCGCTTTCTTT
TRBD2	TRBV7-3	.	TRBJ2-5	15	CASSPRRGREETQYF	TGTGCCAGCAGCCCACGTCGCGGGAGGGAGGAGACCCAGTACTTC
TRBD1	TRBV7-9	once	TRBJ2-2	14	CALMTGQGSRELFF	TGTGCCCTTATGACTGGACAGGGTTCGAGGGAGCTGTTTTTT
TRBD2	TRBV2	.	TRBJ2-3	13	CASIALAEDTQYF	TGTGCCAGCATCGCACTAGCGGAAGATACGCAGTATTTT
.	TRBV19	.	TRBJ1-4	15	CASSKTGTVLEKLFF	TGTGCCAGTAGTAAGACCGGGACGGTCCTTGAAAAACTGTTTTTT
.	TRBV6-5	.	TRBJ2-2	15	CASSVRGAVSGELFF	TGTGCCAGCAGTGTCAGGGGCGCAGTGTCCGGGGAGCTGTTTTTT
.	TRBV5-1	.	TRBJ2-1	16	CASSLGRFGWVTEQFF	TGCGCCAGCAGCTTGGGACGATTCGGTTGGGTTACTGAGCAGTTCTTC
TRBD1	TRBV29-1	.	TRBJ2-1	11	CSVHRGHEQFF	TGCAGCGTTCACAGGGGGCATGAGCAGTTCTTC
.	TRBV28	.	TRBJ1-1	15	CASSKGRQGTAEAFF	TGTGCCAGCAGTAAAGGGAGGCAGGGGACCGCTGAAGCTTTCTTT
TRBD2	TRBV5-4	.	TRBJ2-1	15	CASSPGGSSYNEQFF	TGTGCCAGCAGCCCGGGGGGAAGCTCCTACAATGAGCAGTTCTTC
TRBD1	TRBV6-5	.	TRBJ2-7	13	CASSRTGYYEQYF	TGTGCCAGCAGCAGGACAGGGTACTACGAGCAGTACTTC
.	TRBV6-4	.	TRBJ2-3	15	CASSPTGTAGDTQYF	TGTGCCAGCAGTCCTACCGGGACAGCGGGAGATACGCAGTATTTT
TRBD2	TRBV4-3	.	TRBJ2-3	21	CASSLFVGTSGRTGGPDTQYF	TGCGCCAGCAGCCTATTTGTTGGGACTAGCGGGAGGACGGGGGGCCCAGATACGCAGTATTTT
TRBD1	TRBV6-4	.	TRBJ1-2	18	CASSATGTGGLFSYGYTF	TGTGCCAGCAGCGCGACGGGGACAGGGGGCCTTTTTTCGTATGGCTACACCTTC
.	TRBV28	.	TRBJ2-1	12	CASRAQKNEQFF	TGTGCCAGCAGGGCCCAGAAGAATGAGCAGTTCTTC
.	TRBV5-1	.	TRBJ1-4	16	CASSLDNPGLNEKLFF	TGCGCCAGCAGCTTGGACAATCCGGGCCTTAATGAAAAACTGTTTTTT
TRBD2	TRBV28	.	TRBJ2-3	16	CASSSGLAGPTDTQYF	TGTGCCAGCAGTTCCGGACTAGCGGGCCCCACAGATACGCAGTATTTT
.	TRBV7-9	.	TRBJ1-3	15	CASSTPTVAGNTIYF	TGTGCCAGCAGCACTCCGACAGTGGCTGGAAACACCATATATTTT
.	TRBV9	.	TRBJ1-2	15	CASSSIGRPDMGYTF	TGTGCCAGCAGCTCCATAGGAAGGCCAGATATGGGCTACACCTTC
TRBD1	TRBV7-3	.	TRBJ2-1	15	CASSVRQGPYNEQFF	TGTGCCAGCAGCGTTCGACAGGGGCCCTACAATGAGCAGTTCTTC
.	TRBV19	.	TRBJ2-7	16	CASSPRSQGVSYEQYF	TGTGCCAGTAGTCCACGGTCACAGGGAGTTAGCTACGAGCAGTACTTC
.	TRBV6-5	.	TRBJ2-7	14	CASSPLRGSYEQYF	TGTGCCAGCAGCCCACTGCGGGGCTCCTACGAGCAGTACTTC
TRBD2	TRBV5-1	.	TRBJ2-5	18	CASSLGLAGGSKGETQYF	TGCGCCAGCAGCTTGGGACTAGCGGGAGGGTCTAAGGGAGAGACCCAGTACTTC